Below are 14 T cell receptor beta chains sequenced from a single sample in a study of cytomegalovirus exposure and HLA in healthy donors. PCR amplification relied on 60 Vbeta primers (plus 13 Jbeta primers). The protocol was immunoSEQ multiplex PCR, while the TCRdb copy is restricted to in-frame clones and leaves out a portion. The sample lists more than 50,000 clones; around 75% were seen once. Source material: PBMCs. The receptor set was obtained from a woman between 40 and 50 years old in good health and CMV-seropositive.

The chain carries TRBV27 and TRBJ2-2; maybe TRBD1 (6 bases). CDR1 and CDR2 (germline): MNHEY, SMNVEV (reference sequence). With 3 bases removed from V and 2 bases from J, the gap between germline ends came to 7 bases. This CDR3 has 14 residues. DNA of the CDR3: TGTGCCAGCAGTTTGGACAGTAACACCGGGGAGCTGTTTTTT. Its translation is CASSLDSNTGELFF.

V gene TRBV29-1 combines with J gene TRBJ1-2, with D possibly being TRBD1 (6 bases). In germline, CDR1 is SQVTM, CDR2 ANQGSEA. Trimming removed 4 bases from V and 4 bases from J, with 25 bases in between. The length of the CDR3 is 17 residues. The chain's CDR3 is CSVAQTPPGEYGYGYTF. The CDR3 DNA follows: TGCAGCGTTGCCCAAACCCCTCCAGGGGAATATGGCTATGGCTACACCTTC. The full variable domain, its missing parts supplied by reference TRBV29-1 and TRBJ1-2, is SAVISQKPSRDICQRGTSLTIQCQVDSQVTMMFWYRQQPGQSLTLIATANQGSEATYESGFVIDKFPISRPNLTFSTLTVSNMSPEDSSIYLCSVAQTPPGEYGYGYTFGSGTRLTVV.

The CDR3 protein is CASSAPRPGTGATEAFF. CDR3 bases: TGTGCCAGCAGCGCTCCTCGGCCCGGGACAGGGGCCACTGAAGCTTTCTTT. The gene calls are TRBV9 and TRBJ1-1; 10 bases align to TRBD1. Unmatched junction bases numbered 12, after V lost 3 bases and J lost 4 bases. This CDR3 spans 17 amino acids. Germline V gene sequence: CDR1 SGDLS, CDR2 YYNGEE.

The chain recombines TRBV10-1 with TRBJ2-7; 11 bases line up with TRBD2. The CDR3 sequence is 13 residues long. Germline V lookup: CDR1 WNHNN, CDR2 SYGVQD (reference sequence). With 4 bases clipped from V and 5 bases from J, the junction kept 1 base outside the gene matches. The chain's CDR3 is CASSALAGDEQYF. The CDR3, as DNA: TGCGCCAGCAGTGCACTAGCGGGGGACGAGCAGTACTTC.

This clone was observed a few times. The V gene is TRBV5-5, the J gene TRBJ1-2; D gene ambiguous. Trimming took off 4 bases at V and 7 bases at J, with 23 bases between the two ends. This CDR3 region has 16 residues. Germline CDR1 reads SGHKS; CDR2 reads YYEKEE (reference sequence). The CDR3 DNA follows: TGTGCCAGCAGCCCCGTGGCAGGAAGTCATACTGGTGGCTACACCTTC. Encoded protein: CASSPVAGSHTGGYTF.

This clone appeared a few times. V usage is TRBV9 and J usage is TRBJ1-2, with TRBD1 identical over 7 bases. This CDR3 is built from 12 residues. Germline-derived CDR1 and CDR2 are SGDLS and YYNGEE. Germline trimming cut 4 bases from V and 4 bases from J; bases unmatched to any gene: 1. The CDR3 DNA sequence: TGTGCCAGCAGCCGGGACAGCTATGGCTACACCTTC. Residues: CASSRDSYGYTF.

The chain uses TRBV27 and TRBJ2-2; 9 nucleotides line up with TRBD1. CDR1 is MNHEY and CDR2 is SMNVEV in the germline V gene (reference sequence). The CDR3 has 17 amino acids. Germline trimming cut 6 bases from V and 6 bases from J; bases unmatched to any gene: 14. As DNA, the CDR3 is TGTGCCAGCAGCCGCGACAGGACAGGGGAGGATCCCGGGGAGCTGTTTTTT. The encoded protein is CASSRDRTGEDPGELFF.

The chain employs TRBV9 and TRBJ1-1; no definite D call. The ends were cut back, 0 bases at V and 8 bases at J, with 14 bases in the middle. Looked up from germline, CDR1 is SGDLS and CDR2 is YYNGEE. The CDR3 extends over 14 amino acids. CDR3 in amino acids: CASSVVSLPPEAFF. CDR3 bases: TGTGCCAGCAGCGTAGTGTCCCTACCCCCCGAAGCTTTCTTT.

This chain links TRBV6-1 with TRBJ2-1; 11 nucleotides align to TRBD2. The V segment lost 3 bases and the J segment 7 bases; nucleotides outside the gene matches: 5. The CDR3 extends over 15 amino acids. The germline V gene has CDR1 MNHNS and CDR2 SASEGT. As DNA, the CDR3 is TGTGCCAGCAGTGATCCTAGCGGGGGGAATAATGAGCAGTTCTTC. It encodes CASSDPSGGNNEQFF.

The chain joins TRBV7-2 to TRBJ2-7; weak D call: TRBD1 (5 bases). The length of the CDR3 is 16 residues. V was cut by 1 base and J by 2 bases, with 15 bases left in between. Germline loops: CDR1 SGHTA, CDR2 FQGNSA. CDR3 sequence (DNA): TGTGCCAGCAGCTTAGTGGGGCAGGCAGGAACCTACGAGCAGTACTTC. Residues: CASSLVGQAGTYEQYF. The entire variable domain, with the rest obtained from reference TRBV7-2 and TRBJ2-7, is as follows: GAGVSQSPSNKVTEKGKDVELRCDPISGHTALYWYRQSLGQGLEFLIYFQGNSAPDKSGLPSDRFSAERTGGSVSTLTIQRTQQEDSAVYLCASSLVGQAGTYEQYFGPGTRLTVT.

This clone occurred once. The genes are TRBV5-1 and TRBJ1-3, with D perhaps matching TRBD1 (5 bases). This CDR3 has 17 residues. CDR1 is SGHRS, CDR2 YFSETQ, per germline. The V and J ends lost 1 base and 0 bases respectively, with 14 bases between them. The CDR3 DNA sequence: TGCGCCAGCAGCTTGAACCCCCCAGGGAACTCTGGAAACACCATATATTTT. Translation: CASSLNPPGNSGNTIYF. Variable domain in full (rest from reference TRBV5-1 and TRBJ1-3): KAGVTQTPRYLIKTRGQQVTLSCSPISGHRSVSWYQQTPGQGLQFLFEYFSETQRNKGNFPGRFSGRQFSNSRSEMNVSTLELGDSALYLCASSLNPPGNSGNTIYFGEGSWLTVV.

In this sample, this clone turned up a few times. The chain uses TRBV5-1 and TRBJ1-1, with D perhaps TRBD1 (5 bases). V was shortened by 0 bases and J by 2 bases, with 11 bases between the two germline ends. This CDR3 is built from 15 residues. Germline-derived CDR1 and CDR2 are SGHRS and YFSETQ. The CDR3: CASSLDTGRNTEAFF. Here the CDR3 DNA reads TGCGCCAGCAGCTTGGATACAGGTCGTAACACTGAAGCTTTCTTT.

The chain joins TRBV9 to TRBJ2-2; 8 nucleotides agree with TRBD1. The trim removed 4 bases at V and 3 bases at J, leaving 11 bases unmatched. The CDR3 length is 17 residues. CDR1 and CDR2 (germline): SGDLS, YYNGEE. CDR3 DNA: TGTGCCAGCAGCCCCCCACCCAGGGGGCTCGACACCGGGGAGCTGTTTTTT. This codes for CASSPPPRGLDTGELFF.

V is TRBV19 and J is TRBJ2-6, with D uncertain. CDR3 size: 16 residues. Germline-derived CDR1 and CDR2 are LNHDA and SQIVND (reference sequence). Between the trimmed V and J ends, which lost 5 bases and 0 bases, there was a span of 11 bases. CDR3 amino acids: CASSALQSSGANVLTF. DNA for the CDR3: TGTGCCAGTAGTGCCCTACAGAGCTCTGGGGCCAACGTCCTGACTTTC.